The clone carrying this T cell receptor (beta chain) was detected once. The antigen is unknown. This specimen belongs to a study of long-term antiretroviral therapy in people with HIV. General study points: Among HIV repertoires, CDR3 length ranges were narrower than those of controls. Clones expanded before ART dominated the repertoire at all time points.

Survey level was the resolution at which the v3.0 immunoSEQ assay ran. Profiled with immunoSEQ multiplex PCR; TCRdb holds only in-frame clones, not every one. In the table there are approximately 25,000 clones, 65% to 90% of which are singletons. With V trimmed by 3 bases and J by 8 bases, 7 bases remained unmatched. The CDR3 contains 15 residues. Germline CDR1 is SGDLS and CDR2 is YYNGEE. Here the sequenced sample was unsorted PBMCs, taken 1.2 years after starting antiretroviral therapy. The TCR was taken from a man aged 45-65 years with HIV. This chain uses TRBV9 with TRBJ2-1, with 11 bases fitting TRBD1. The CDR3, as DNA: TGTGCCAGCAGCGGACCGGACAGGGGGCCAGATGAGCAGTTCTTC. This gives the protein CASSGPDRGPDEQFF.